This entry lists 32 T cell receptor beta chains sequenced from one sample in a study of cytomegalovirus exposure and HLA in healthy donors. It was with 60 Vbeta and 13 Jbeta primers that the PCR ran. Libraries were prepared by immunoSEQ multiplex PCR; TCRdb keeps only in-frame clonotypes and omits some of them. Among about 120,000 clones, 65% to 75% were seen once, and the ten largest hold 4.8%. Sequencing was performed on PBMCs. Source of these receptors: a man aged 30-40 years in good health and CMV-seropositive.

The V and J genes are TRBV9 and TRBJ2-1; TRBD2 agrees at 9 bases. Germline CDR1 reads SGDLS; CDR2 reads YYNGEE. V gave up 3 bases and J gave up 1 base; unmatched junction bases: 11. This CDR3 spans 18 amino acids. Written as DNA, the CDR3 is TGTGCCAGCAGCGATAGCGGGGGCTGGGGTGGGTCCTACAATGAGCAGTTCTTC. Amino acids: CASSDSGGWGGSYNEQFF.

The chain joins TRBV7-9 to TRBJ1-2, with TRBD1 matching over 8 bases. CDR1 and CDR2 from the germline V gene are SEHNR and FQNEAQ (reference sequence). The CDR3 has 16 residues. V was pared by 1 base and J by 4 bases, with 8 bases of the junction left unmatched. CDR3 sequence: CASSLEGQGSIYGYTF. In DNA, the CDR3 is TGTGCCAGCAGCTTAGAAGGACAGGGCTCCATCTATGGCTACACCTTC. The whole variable domain, remainder taken from reference TRBV7-9 and TRBJ1-2, is DTGVSQNPRHKITKRGQNVTFRCDPISEHNRLYWYRQTLGQGPEFLTYFQNEAQLEKSRLLSDRFSAERPKGSFSTLEIQRTEQGDSAMYLCASSLEGQGSIYGYTFGSGTRLTVV.

This clone came up once. The chain joins TRBV2 to TRBJ2-3, with 7 bases fitting TRBD1. Germline values: CDR1 SNHLY, CDR2 FYNNEI. Germline trimming cut 6 bases from V and 0 bases from J; bases unmatched to any gene: 3. The CDR3 consists of 14 residues. The DNA for the CDR3 is TGTGCCAGCAGCCGGGACAGCAGCACAGATACGCAGTATTTT. This translates into CASSRDSSTDTQYF. Looking up the rest from reference TRBV2 and TRBJ2-3 gives the full variable domain: EPEVTQTPSHQVTQMGQEVILRCVPISNHLYFYWYRQILGQKVEFLVSFYNNEISEKSEIFDDQFSVERPDGSNFTLKIRSTKLEDSAMYFCASSRDSSTDTQYFGPGTRLTVL.

The CDR3 loop is CASSNGHRGETQYF. The CDR3 region has the DNA TGTGCCAGTAGTAATGGTCACAGGGGAGAGACCCAGTACTTC. V and J are TRBV19 and TRBJ2-5; TRBD1 matches at 7 bases. In germline, CDR1 is LNHDA, CDR2 SQIVND (reference sequence). V was clipped by 4 bases and J by 4 bases; unmatched bases: 6. The CDR3 has 14 amino acids.

The chain joins TRBV2 to TRBJ1-2; D perhaps matches TRBD1 (5 bases). The V end lost 4 bases, the J end lost 8 bases, and 5 bases lay between the germline ends. The CDR3 is 10 amino acids. Germline loops: CDR1 SNHLY, CDR2 FYNNEI. CDR3 region: CASSGQGYTF. The DNA of the CDR3 is TGTGCCAGCAGTGGACAGGGCTACACCTTC.

The chain couples TRBV5-6 to TRBJ2-1; 9 positions agree with TRBD2. Germline CDR1 reads SGHDT; CDR2 reads YYEEEE. Losses at the gene ends were 3 bases for V and 10 bases for J; bases not matched to a gene: 8. The CDR3 contains 14 residues. The CDR3 nucleotides are TGTGCCAGCAGCTCAAGAGCGGGGGGCCCGGAGCAGTTCTTC. It yields the protein CASSSRAGGPEQFF.

This clone occurred once. The chain carries TRBV19 and TRBJ1-1; a possible D gene is TRBD1 (6 bases). The CDR3 is 15 amino acids. V lost 5 bases and J 5 bases, leaving 18 bases between the germline ends. CDR1 is LNHDA and CDR2 is SQIVND in the germline V gene (reference sequence). CDR3 sequence: CASSPGVNSKTEAFF. CDR3 nucleotide sequence: TGTGCCAGTAGTCCAGGGGTAAATTCTAAGACTGAAGCTTTCTTT. The full variable domain, in which reference TRBV19 and TRBJ1-1 provide the parts outside the CDR3, is DGGITQSPKYLFRKEGQNVTLSCEQNLNHDAMYWYRQDPGQGLRLIYYSQIVNDFQKGDIAEGYSVSREKKESFPLTVTSAQKNPTAFYLCASSPGVNSKTEAFFGQGTRLTVV.

As concerns this clone: Additional DNA sequences in this sample encode the identical CDR3. V gene TRBV7-2 combines with J gene TRBJ2-3, with 10 bases aligning to TRBD2. The germline V gene encodes CDR1 SGHTA and CDR2 FQGNSA. The CDR3 has 17 residues. V shed 2 bases and J 4 bases; nucleotides not matched to a gene: 9. The CDR3 DNA follows: TGTGCCAGCAGCTTAATATCTGGAGCGGGGGGGCCAGATACGCAGTATTTT. This translates into CASSLISGAGGPDTQYF. Full variable domain (rest looked up from reference TRBV7-2 and TRBJ2-3): GAGVSQSPSNKVTEKGKDVELRCDPISGHTALYWYRQSLGQGLEFLIYFQGNSAPDKSGLPSDRFSAERTGGSVSTLTIQRTQQEDSAVYLCASSLISGAGGPDTQYFGPGTRLTVL.

This clone has just one count. This chain links TRBV28 with TRBJ2-5; 7 nucleotides line up with TRBD2. This CDR3 region has 16 residues. After removal of 3 bases from V and 5 bases from J, the junction contained 12 bases not matched to a gene. Germline values: CDR1 MDHEN, CDR2 SYDVKM. Here the CDR3 DNA reads TGTGCCAGCAGTTTCCCTGGGGGAGGGTTTGTGGAGACCCAGTACTTC. Protein: CASSFPGGGFVETQYF.

The genes are TRBV5-4 and TRBJ1-3; the D gene is possibly TRBD1 (5 bases). Germline lookup yields CDR1 SGHNT and CDR2 YYREEE (reference sequence). The CDR3 consists of 16 residues. Trimming stripped 0 bases from V and 0 bases from J, with 10 bases between. CDR3 amino acids: CASSLGGASSGNTIYF. The CDR3 DNA reads TGTGCCAGCAGCTTGGGCGGGGCTTCCTCTGGAAACACCATATATTTT.

The gene calls are TRBV7-6 and TRBJ2-7; 11 bases are a match to TRBD1. Germline V gene data show CDR1 as SGHVS and CDR2 as FNYEAQ. CDR3 length: 15 amino acids. V dropped 2 bases and J dropped 5; count of bases not matched to a gene: 5. The CDR3 spells CASSLYRTGGNEQYF. CDR3 in DNA: TGTGCCAGCAGCTTATACAGGACAGGGGGCAACGAGCAGTACTTC.

The chain uses TRBV4-3 and TRBJ1-4; D is uncertain. CDR1 is LGHNA, CDR2 YSLEER, per germline. The V and J ends lost 0 bases and 4 bases respectively, with 9 bases between them. The CDR3 is 15 amino acids. The CDR3 is CASSQDHADNEKLFF. The CDR3 DNA reads as TGCGCCAGCAGCCAAGACCACGCGGATAATGAAAAACTGTTTTTT.

V is TRBV6-6 and J is TRBJ1-2; 10 bases line up with TRBD1. The CDR3 covers 16 residues. The V gene end was trimmed by 6 bases and the J gene end by 6 bases; junction bases not matched to a gene: 13. Germline V gives CDR1 MNHNY, CDR2 SVGAGI (reference sequence). CDR3 coding DNA: TGTGCCAGCAGCTTAACCCCGACAGGGGGCGTCGATGGCTACACCTTC. The encoded protein is CASSLTPTGGVDGYTF.

This clone came up once. The genes are TRBV28 and TRBJ1-6; tentatively, D is TRBD1 (5 bases). V shed 5 bases and J shed 12 bases, with 14 bases lying between them. From germline, CDR1 is MDHEN and CDR2 SYDVKM. The CDR3 covers 13 residues. The CDR3 DNA reads as TGTGCCAGCAGTGGGGCCTCGCGGAGACCCCTCCACTTT. This gives the protein CASSGASRRPLHF.

The genes are TRBV28 and TRBJ2-1; D perhaps matches TRBD2 (6 bases). The CDR3 spans 15 residues. Germline V CDR1 and CDR2: MDHEN, SYDVKM. Trimming took 4 bases from V and 1 from J, leaving 11 bases between them. CDR3 bases: TGTGCCAGCAGTTCCGGGACTTTGTCCTACAATGAGCAGTTCTTC. It translates to CASSSGTLSYNEQFF.

This clone came up once. Here the CDR3 DNA reads TGCGCCAGCAGCTTGGCCGGGGGACGGAGTTCAGATACGCAGTATTTT. Its translation is CASSLAGGRSSDTQYF. V gene TRBV5-1 combines with J gene TRBJ2-3; D might be TRBD2 (6 bases). There are 16 residues in the CDR3. Deletions cut 0 bases from V and 4 bases from J, with 15 bases between. Per the germline V gene, CDR1 is SGHRS and CDR2 is YFSETQ. Looking up the rest from reference TRBV5-1 and TRBJ2-3 gives the full variable domain: KAGVTQTPRYLIKTRGQQVTLSCSPISGHRSVSWYQQTPGQGLQFLFEYFSETQRNKGNFPGRFSGRQFSNSRSEMNVSTLELGDSALYLCASSLAGGRSSDTQYFGPGTRLTVL.

V is TRBV9 and J is TRBJ2-1, with TRBD2 identical over 11 bases. V dropped 4 bases and J dropped 7; count of bases not matched to a gene: 4. This CDR3 comprises 14 residues. Germline V gene sequence: CDR1 SGDLS, CDR2 YYNGEE. The CDR3 is CASSPSGGQNEQFF. The CDR3 region has the DNA TGTGCCAGCAGCCCTAGCGGGGGGCAGAATGAGCAGTTCTTC.

The chain has TRBV9 and TRBJ1-2, with 9 bases identical to TRBD1. The CDR3 is 14 amino acids. The V gene end was trimmed by 4 bases and the J gene end by 6 bases; junction bases not matched to a gene: 7. Germline V lookup: CDR1 SGDLS, CDR2 YYNGEE. CDR3 protein: CASSPEGQGNGYTF. The CDR3, as DNA: TGTGCCAGCAGCCCCGAAGGACAGGGGAATGGCTACACCTTC.

This chain joins TRBV5-4 and TRBJ2-3; 11 bases agree with TRBD1. The V gene's germline CDR1 is SGHNT and CDR2 YYREEE (reference sequence). CDR3 length: 15 amino acids. Trimming took 4 bases from V and 2 from J; bases not matched to a gene: 3. CDR3 residues: CASSGDRGNTDTQYF. The DNA of the CDR3 is TGTGCCAGCAGCGGGGACAGGGGGAACACAGATACGCAGTATTTT. Full variable domain (remainder filled in from reference TRBV5-4 and TRBJ2-3): ETGVTQSPTHLIKTRGQQVTLRCSSQSGHNTVSWYQQALGQGPQFIFQYYREEENGRGNFPPRFSGLQFPNYSSELNVNALELDDSALYLCASSGDRGNTDTQYFGPGTRLTVL.

This chain uses TRBV28 with TRBJ1-3; 8 bases match TRBD1. Germline V gene data show CDR1 as MDHEN and CDR2 as SYDVKM. The length of the CDR3 is 13 residues. V shed 10 bases, J shed 4 bases, and the junction held 6 bases outside the gene matches. The CDR3 sequence: CATQDREGNTIYF. For the CDR3, the DNA is TGTGCCACCCAGGACAGGGAGGGAAACACCATATATTTT.

This clone is a singleton in its sample. The chain carries TRBV5-1 and TRBJ2-7; 7 bases map to TRBD2. The CDR3 spans 14 residues. Germline V gene data show CDR1 as SGHRS and CDR2 as YFSETQ. The V and J ends lost 2 bases and 3 bases, in that order; junction bases with no gene match: 5. In DNA, the CDR3 is TGCGCCAGCAGCTTAGCGGGGAGCAACTACGAGCAGTACTTC. It translates to CASSLAGSNYEQYF.

The J gene is TRBJ2-5, the V gene TRBV4-3, with a possible D match to TRBD1 (5 bases). TRBJ2-7 explains the end of the DNA better; the J call may be wrong. The CDR3 loop spans 16 amino acids. Germline V gene sequence: CDR1 LGHNA, CDR2 YSLEER. The CDR3 sequence is CASSQDLSRVGYEQYF. CDR3 nucleotides: TGCGCCAGCAGCCAAGATCTCTCCAGGGTGGGGTACGAGCAGTACTTC.

The V and J genes are TRBV5-4 and TRBJ2-7; 7 bases are a match to TRBD1. The CDR3 loop spans 17 amino acids. CDR1 and CDR2 (germline): SGHNT, YYREEE (reference sequence). V dropped 4 bases and J dropped 2; count of bases not matched to a gene: 15. CDR3 DNA sequence: TGTGCCAGCAGCCCTCTAAAGACAGGGAAGGGGCCCTACGAGCAGTACTTC. Translation: CASSPLKTGKGPYEQYF.

The rearrangement joins TRBV27 to TRBJ1-1; D perhaps matches TRBD1 (6 bases). CDR1 and CDR2 from the germline V gene are MNHEY and SMNVEV (reference sequence). The germline V and J ends were trimmed by 0 bases and 10 bases, with 18 bases remaining between them. The CDR3 loop spans 15 amino acids. CDR3 amino acids: CASSLSTGSGLRAFF. As DNA, the CDR3 is TGTGCCAGCAGTTTATCGACAGGCTCCGGGTTAAGAGCTTTCTTT.

This clone was detected only once. This chain links TRBV28 with TRBJ2-1; 10 bases are a match to TRBD2. After removal of 7 bases from V and 3 bases from J, the junction contained 3 bases not matched to a gene. CDR1 and CDR2 from the germline V gene are MDHEN and SYDVKM. The CDR3 runs 14 residues. The CDR3 spells CASTLAGDYNEQFF. CDR3 DNA sequence: TGTGCCAGCACTCTAGCGGGGGACTACAATGAGCAGTTCTTC.

This clone has only one observation. The rearrangement links TRBV29-1 to TRBJ1-3; D uncertain. V was cut by 6 bases and J by 3 bases, with 9 bases left in between. The germline V gene has CDR1 SQVTM and CDR2 ANQGSEA. The CDR3 runs 12 residues. DNA for the CDR3: TGCAGCGTCGAGGGATTTGGAAACACCATATATTTT. It is translated as CSVEGFGNTIYF.

The chain combines TRBV28 with TRBJ2-7; D call uncertain. This CDR3 is 13 amino acids long. Germline assignment: CDR1 MDHEN and CDR2 SYDVKM. The germline V and J ends were trimmed by 7 bases and 2 bases, with 12 bases remaining between them. CDR3 sequence (DNA): TGTGCCAGCATGTATCAACATGCCTACGAGCAGTACTTC. Protein sequence: CASMYQHAYEQYF.

This chain joins TRBV7-9 and TRBJ1-5, with 10 bases aligning to TRBD1. CDR3 length: 14 residues. Germline CDR1 is SEHNR and CDR2 is FQNEAQ (reference sequence). V shed 4 bases and J 11 bases; nucleotides not matched to a gene: 8. The CDR3 region is CASSSGQGSLAQHF. Here the CDR3 DNA reads TGTGCCAGCAGCTCGGGACAGGGGTCGTTAGCCCAGCATTTT.

The gene calls are TRBV30 and TRBJ1-1, with D possibly TRBD1 on 5 matching bases. Germline assignment: CDR1 GTSNPN and CDR2 SVGIG (reference sequence). The CDR3 has 12 residues. Trimming left V 2 bases short and J 10 bases short, with 14 bases between. In nucleotides, the CDR3 is TGTGCCTGGAGTTTCGGCCCCCAGGGAGCTTTCTTT. Its protein product is CAWSFGPQGAFF.

The CDR3 here is CASSFTGTGGDGYTF. The CDR3 DNA reads TGTGCCAGCAGCTTTACCGGGACAGGGGGCGACGGCTACACCTTC. V gene TRBV5-4 combines with J gene TRBJ1-2, with TRBD1 matching over 12 bases. Per the germline V gene, CDR1 is SGHNT and CDR2 is YYREEE (reference sequence). The CDR3 sequence is 15 residues long. V trimming: 2 bases; J trimming: 8 bases; junction bases outside the gene matches: 7.

J is TRBJ1-2 and V is TRBV11-1, with D unresolved. The length of the CDR3 is 14 residues. The V gene's germline CDR1 is SGHAT and CDR2 FQDESV (reference sequence). V lost 5 bases and J lost 3, with 13 bases in between. In DNA, the CDR3 is TGTGCCAGCAGCCTCGGAATGCTAGACTATGGCTACACCTTC. Its translation: CASSLGMLDYGYTF.

The chain links TRBV7-6 to TRBJ1-1; D may be TRBD1 (6 bases). CDR3 length equals 13 residues. Germline values: CDR1 SGHVS, CDR2 FNYEAQ. V was shortened by 4 bases and J by 9 bases, with 15 bases between the two germline ends. CDR3 DNA: TGTGCCAGCAGCTCTCAGACAGGAGGTAAAGCTTTCTTT. Translated, it gives CASSSQTGGKAFF.